This T cell receptor beta chain was retrieved from a study of blood T cell repertoires in COVID-19. Study summary: Researchers got acute and convalescent COVID-19 samples from the United States, Italy and Spain.

Germline V lookup: CDR1 SGHRS, CDR2 YFSETQ. J gave up 2 bases and V 5 bases, and 10 bases lay outside the gene matches. CDR3 length equals 16 residues. In the study's own analysis: The authors estimated nucleated cell counts from reference gene primer amplification. TCRdb's copy holds only in-frame clones and misses some; the assay was immunoSEQ multiplex PCR. V and J calls and clone size follow that table, whereas D and trimming were derived from the DNA. The sample lists about 73,000 clones; approximately 80% were seen once. A single count supports this clone. The specimen was peripheral blood. This clonotype was obtained from a woman between 55 and 75 years old with acute or convalescent COVID-19. V gene TRBV5-1 combines with J gene TRBJ1-1, with TRBD1 matching over 9 bases. The CDR3 loop reads CASRFGTGNDNTEAFF. Here the CDR3 DNA reads TGCGCCAGCAGATTTGGGACAGGGAATGACAACACTGAAGCTTTCTTT.